The 11 T cell receptor beta chains below all came from one sample that was sequenced in a study of PD-1 and CTLA-4 blockade in melanoma. Produced via immunoSEQ multiplex PCR; TCRdb's table is partial and in-frame only. The sample shows about 30,000 clones, 88% of them seen only once. Here the sequenced sample was CD8+ T cells from peripheral blood, taken from a patient given anti-PD-1 treatment. The receptors stem from a human donor with melanoma.

This chain joins TRBV27 and TRBJ2-7; D is perhaps TRBD1 (5 bases). Trimming took off 0 bases at V and 1 base at J, with 7 bases between the two ends. CDR3 length equals 14 residues. CDR1 is MNHEY, CDR2 SMNVEV, per germline (reference sequence). CDR3 bases: TGTGCCAGCAGTTTATCGAGACAGTCCTACGAGCAGTACTTC. This encodes CASSLSRQSYEQYF.

The V and J genes are TRBV27 and TRBJ2-7; D unclear. V lost 5 bases and J lost 2, with 13 bases in between. Germline lookup yields CDR1 MNHEY and CDR2 SMNVEV (reference sequence). CDR3 length equals 14 residues. DNA for the CDR3: TGTGCCAGCAGTCCCCCCTCCGGAACCTACGAGCAGTACTTC. This translates into CASSPPSGTYEQYF.

The genes are TRBV7-8 and TRBJ1-1, with 7 bases identical to TRBD1. Germline CDR1 and CDR2: SGHVS and FQNEAQ. The J segment lost 6 bases and the V segment lost 0 bases, leaving 7 bases of the junction unmatched. The CDR3 runs to 15 residues. CDR3 loop: CASSLAPGGLPEAFF. CDR3 nucleotides: TGTGCCAGCAGCTTAGCCCCAGGGGGGCTACCTGAAGCTTTCTTT.

The rearrangement links TRBV6-5 to TRBJ1-5; D unresolved. Germline values: CDR1 MNHEY, CDR2 SVGAGI. Deletions cut 3 bases from V and 1 base from J, with 4 bases between. This CDR3 has 13 residues. The CDR3 region has the DNA TGTGCCAGCAGTTATGGGAGCAATCAGCCCCAGCATTTT. Amino acids: CASSYGSNQPQHF.

The chain links TRBV9 to TRBJ1-6; D perhaps matches TRBD1 (5 bases). The CDR3 covers 18 residues. Trimming left V 2 bases short and J 6 bases short, with 21 bases between. Germline V gene lookup returns CDR1 SGDLS and CDR2 YYNGEE. CDR3 region: CASSVREGGPGLNSPLHF. CDR3 bases: TGTGCCAGCAGCGTCAGGGAGGGCGGGCCAGGTCTTAATTCACCCCTCCACTTT.

This chain uses TRBV27 with TRBJ2-3, with 7 nucleotides matching TRBD2. Germline V CDR1 and CDR2: MNHEY, SMNVEV (reference sequence). V shed 4 bases and J 0 bases; nucleotides not matched to a gene: 16. The CDR3 sequence is 19 residues long. The CDR3 reads CASSSAGLPRGPSTDTQYF. The CDR3 coding sequence is TGTGCCAGCAGTTCGGCGGGACTACCCCGTGGCCCTAGCACAGATACGCAGTATTTT.

This clone was observed once. The genes are TRBV27 and TRBJ2-2; TRBD1 might be the D (6 bases). The V gene's germline CDR1 is MNHEY and CDR2 SMNVEV (reference sequence). This CDR3 is 14 amino acids long. Between the trimmed V and J ends, which lost 3 bases and 1 base, there was a span of 6 bases. CDR3 bases: TGTGCCAGCAGTTTGACAGGGAACACCGGGGAGCTGTTTTTT. Its protein is CASSLTGNTGELFF.

The chain carries TRBV7-9 and TRBJ1-3; no clear D gene. V lost 8 bases and J 3 bases, leaving 11 bases between the germline ends. Germline-derived CDR1 and CDR2 are SEHNR and FQNEAQ (reference sequence). This CDR3 is built from 13 residues. The CDR3 nucleotides are TGTGCCAGCTCCCCGCGACTTGGAAACACCATATATTTT. Translating gives CASSPRLGNTIYF. The whole variable domain, filled in from reference TRBV7-9 and TRBJ1-3, reads DTGVSQNPRHKITKRGQNVTFRCDPISEHNRLYWYRQTLGQGPEFLTYFQNEAQLEKSRLLSDRFSAERPKGSFSTLEIQRTEQGDSAMYLCASSPRLGNTIYFGEGSWLTVV.

Points on this clone: In the same sample, other DNA sequences code for this CDR3. The CDR3 coding sequence is TGTGCCAGCAGCTTAGCTGGAAACACCATATATTTT. Its protein product is CASSLAGNTIYF. The rearrangement links TRBV7-9 to TRBJ1-3; no clear D gene. Germline-derived CDR1 and CDR2 are SEHNR and FQNEAQ (reference sequence). The CDR3 runs 12 residues. The V and J ends lost 0 bases and 3 bases respectively, with 0 bases between them.

This chain uses TRBV15 with TRBJ1-5, with D tentatively TRBD1 (5 bases). This CDR3 is 15 amino acids long. CDR1 and CDR2 from the germline V gene are LNHNV and YYDKDF (reference sequence). V lost 6 bases to trimming and J lost 4 bases, with 16 bases between them. The CDR3 sequence: CATSTHSGTNQPQHF. CDR3 coding DNA: TGTGCCACCAGTACCCACTCCGGGACTAATCAGCCCCAGCATTTT. The whole variable domain, filled in from reference TRBV15 and TRBJ1-5, reads DAMVIQNPRYQVTQFGKPVTLSCSQTLNHNVMYWYQQKSSQAPKLLFHYYDKDFNNEADTPDNFQSRRPNTSFCFLDIRSPGLGDTAMYLCATSTHSGTNQPQHFGDGTRLSIL.

The V and J genes are TRBV11-2 and TRBJ1-2; the D gene is possibly TRBD1 (5 bases). There are 17 residues in the CDR3. CDR1 and CDR2 (germline): SGHAT, FQNNGV. The V and J ends lost 1 base and 0 bases respectively, with 15 bases between them. For the CDR3, the DNA is TGTGCCAGCAGCTTAGGGGTTTGGGGGGTAACTAACTATGGCTACACCTTC. Translation gives CASSLGVWGVTNYGYTF.